The next 29 T cell receptor beta chains were all read from a single sample in a study of T cell responses to AZD1222 COVID-19 vaccine. Libraries were prepared by immunoSEQ multiplex PCR; TCRdb keeps only in-frame clonotypes and omits some of them. Among about 150,000 clones listed, 80% to 90% were seen once. The material was peripheral blood, obtained on day 0 of AZD1222 vaccination. Receptors were obtained from an adult in good health.

In its sample, this clone was seen once. The V gene is TRBV3-1 (or the pseudogene TRBV3-2), the J gene TRBJ1-1, with TRBD1 matching over 10 bases. CDR1 and CDR2 from the germline V gene are LGHDT and YNNKEL (reference sequence). CDR3 length: 15 amino acids. Losses at the gene ends were 3 bases for V and 5 bases for J; bases not matched to a gene: 6. CDR3 residues: CASSHWDRGTTEAFF. The CDR3 DNA sequence: TGTGCCAGCAGCCATTGGGACAGGGGCACGACTGAAGCTTTCTTT.

The J gene is TRBJ1-5, the V gene TRBV28; 9 positions agree with TRBD1. Germline V lookup: CDR1 MDHEN, CDR2 SYDVKM. CDR3 length equals 15 residues. Germline trimming cut 5 bases from V and 4 bases from J; bases unmatched to any gene: 6. The CDR3 reads CASSRTGALNQPQHF. CDR3 coding DNA: TGTGCCAGCAGTCGGACAGGGGCTCTGAATCAGCCCCAGCATTTT. The whole variable domain, remainder taken from reference TRBV28 and TRBJ1-5, is DVKVTQSSRYLVKRTGEKVFLECVQDMDHENMFWYRQDPGLGLRLIYFSYDVKMKEKGDIPEGYSVSREKKERFSLILESASTNQTSMYLCASSRTGALNQPQHFGDGTRLSIL.

The V call is TRBV11-2, the J call TRBJ2-1; D gene unclear. In germline, CDR1 is SGHAT, CDR2 FQNNGV. V was clipped by 5 bases and J by 7 bases, with 9 bases between them. The CDR3 length is 12 residues. The chain's CDR3 is CASSQASNEQFF. As DNA, the CDR3 is TGTGCCAGCAGCCAAGCTAGTAATGAGCAGTTCTTC.

V usage is TRBV7-9 and J usage is TRBJ1-1; tentatively, D is TRBD1 (5 bases). This CDR3 region has 14 residues. The germline CDR1 and CDR2 sequences are SEHNR and FQNEAQ (reference sequence). V was trimmed by 5 bases and J by 6 bases, leaving 16 bases between them. The CDR3 here is CASSETVPGPEAFF. The CDR3 DNA reads as TGTGCCAGCAGCGAGACAGTCCCGGGGCCTGAAGCTTTCTTT.

The count of this clone is one. The gene calls are TRBV2 and TRBJ2-1; D is uncertain. Trimming took 1 base from V and 9 from J, leaving 10 bases between them. The germline gives CDR1 SNHLY, CDR2 FYNNEI. The CDR3 runs 13 residues. CDR3 in amino acids: CASSEEGVSEQFF. CDR3 DNA: TGTGCCAGCAGTGAAGAAGGAGTTTCTGAGCAGTTCTTC.

The gene calls are TRBV20-1 and TRBJ1-3; 8 bases align to TRBD1. Germline V gene sequence: CDR1 DFQATT, CDR2 SNEGSKA (reference sequence). The CDR3 is 15 amino acids. With 3 bases clipped from V and 5 bases from J, the junction kept 9 bases outside the gene matches. The CDR3 sequence: CSASSVTGARNTIYF. CDR3 nucleotides: TGCAGTGCTAGTAGCGTGACAGGGGCTCGAAACACCATATATTTT.

This clone appeared a single time. V gene TRBV5-1 combines with J gene TRBJ2-1; 8 bases line up with TRBD2. This CDR3 has 15 residues. CDR1 is SGHRS and CDR2 is YFSETQ in the germline V gene. J was trimmed by 7 bases and V by 3 bases; bases with no gene match: 9. CDR3 protein: CASSSPSGPLNEQFF. The CDR3 DNA reads TGCGCCAGCAGCTCCCCTAGCGGGCCCTTGAATGAGCAGTTCTTC.

CDR3 region: CASSLTGLAGYYNEQFF. The CDR3 nucleotides are TGTGCCAGCAGCTTAACCGGACTAGCGGGATATTACAATGAGCAGTTCTTC. The J gene is TRBJ2-1, the V gene TRBV7-3; 12 bases fit TRBD2. The CDR3 is made up of 17 amino acids. V shed 0 bases and J 4 bases; nucleotides not matched to a gene: 4. Germline CDR1 reads SGHTA; CDR2 reads FQGTGA.

About this clone: Other DNA sequences of this sample code for an identical CDR3. The genes are TRBV9 and TRBJ2-5; 7 bases map to TRBD1. The length of the CDR3 is 13 residues. Per the germline V gene, CDR1 is SGDLS and CDR2 is YYNGEE. J was trimmed by 2 bases and V by 2 bases; bases with no gene match: 0. The chain's CDR3 is CASSVGQQETQYF. CDR3 DNA sequence: TGTGCCAGCAGCGTGGGACAGCAAGAGACCCAGTACTTC.

This rearrangement joins TRBV9 to TRBJ1-4, with a weak D call TRBD1 (6 bases). Trimming took 4 bases from V and 3 from J, leaving 13 bases between them. CDR3 length: 15 residues. Per germline, CDR1 SGDLS and CDR2 YYNGEE. The CDR3 spells CASSFLGQPNEKLFF. CDR3 nucleotide sequence: TGTGCCAGCAGCTTTTTAGGACAGCCTAATGAAAAACTGTTTTTT.

This clone was seen once. This chain links TRBV10-3 with TRBJ1-2; possibly TRBD1 for D (5 bases). This CDR3 is built from 16 residues. Looked up from germline, CDR1 is ENHRY and CDR2 is SYGVKD. With 0 bases removed from V and 1 base from J, the gap between germline ends came to 12 bases. CDR3 loop: CAISESGQGNNYGYTF. CDR3 DNA sequence: TGTGCCATCAGTGAGTCAGGTCAGGGTAATAACTATGGCTACACCTTC.

The rearrangement joins TRBV7-2 to TRBJ2-1; the D gene is possibly TRBD2 (5 bases). Trimming took 1 base from V and 3 from J, leaving 13 bases between them. The CDR3 has 16 residues. Germline assignment: CDR1 SGHTA and CDR2 FQGNSA. The CDR3, as DNA: TGTGCCAGCAGCTTAGGTTCCAGCGGAGTCTACAATGAGCAGTTCTTC. As protein: CASSLGSSGVYNEQFF.

This chain uses TRBV7-6 with TRBJ2-7; 12 bases map to TRBD1. The CDR3 loop spans 15 amino acids. The trim removed 1 base at V and 4 bases at J, leaving 2 bases unmatched. Germline V CDR1 and CDR2: SGHVS, FNYEAQ. CDR3 DNA sequence: TGTGCCAGCAGCTTAGGGGACAGGGGGCCGTACGAGCAGTACTTC. This sequence encodes CASSLGDRGPYEQYF.

The J gene is TRBJ1-6, the V gene TRBV13; D ambiguous. V lost 2 bases and J lost 6, with 11 bases in between. The CDR3 is 15 amino acids. Per the germline V gene, CDR1 is PRHDT and CDR2 is FYEKMQ (reference sequence). CDR3 coding DNA: TGTGCCAGCAGCTTATCACGAGGAATTAATTCACCCCTCCACTTT. It encodes CASSLSRGINSPLHF.

The chain is built from TRBV28 and TRBJ2-1, with a tentative D call TRBD2 (6 bases). Germline lookup yields CDR1 MDHEN and CDR2 SYDVKM. Between the trimmed V and J ends, which lost 2 bases and 0 bases, there was a span of 14 bases. This CDR3 is built from 17 residues. The CDR3 loop is CASSLLGLQSSYNEQFF. The CDR3, as DNA: TGTGCCAGCAGTTTACTGGGACTCCAAAGCTCCTACAATGAGCAGTTCTTC.

The chain is built from TRBV7-3 and TRBJ2-7; 9 positions agree with TRBD2. The CDR3 runs to 15 residues. The J segment lost 4 bases and the V segment lost 2 bases, leaving 6 bases of the junction unmatched. CDR1 and CDR2 (germline): SGHTA, FQGTGA. In DNA form, the CDR3 reads TGTGCCAGCAGCTTATCCCCTAGCGGGAATTACGAGCAGTACTTC. Translation: CASSLSPSGNYEQYF.

The chain links TRBV7-2 to TRBJ1-1; D is undetermined. Looked up from germline, CDR1 is SGHTA and CDR2 is FQGNSA. Trimming shortened V by 5 bases and J by 3 bases, and 10 bases separated the two germline ends. The CDR3 length is 13 residues. CDR3 region: CASSTTRDTEAFF. CDR3 DNA: TGTGCCAGCAGCACAACCCGGGACACTGAAGCTTTCTTT.

The chain employs TRBV6-1 and TRBJ2-1; 9 nucleotides agree with TRBD2. V lost 1 base to trimming and J lost 10 bases; unmatched junction nucleotides: 8. This CDR3 region has 15 residues. CDR1 is MNHNS and CDR2 is SASEGT in the germline V gene. As DNA, the CDR3 is TGTGCCAGCAGTGAAGGTGGAGCGGGAGGACACGAGCAGTTCTTC. Encoded protein: CASSEGGAGGHEQFF.

The rearrangement joins TRBV6-2 or TRBV6-3 to TRBJ2-7, with D perhaps TRBD2 (5 bases). The CDR3 is 14 residues long. V lost 5 bases, J lost 4 bases, and 15 bases lay in between. Per germline, CDR1 MNHEY and CDR2 SVGEGT. CDR3 DNA sequence: TGTGCCAGCAGTGAGGGAGAAAGTGGATACGAGCAGTACTTC. Its protein product is CASSEGESGYEQYF.

The chain carries TRBV21-1 and TRBJ1-5. TRBV21-1 has pseudogene status. The length of the CDR3 is 17 residues. CDR3 DNA: TGTGCCAGCCCTCCCCGAGGGAGGATAACAGGATGTCAGCCCCAGCATTTT. It translates to CASPPRGRITGCQPQHF.

The J gene is TRBJ1-1, the V gene TRBV12-5; 8 positions agree with TRBD1. V lost 4 bases, J lost 3 bases, and 13 bases stayed unmatched. Germline V gene sequence: CDR1 LGHNT, CDR2 FRNRAP. There are 17 residues in the CDR3. In nucleotides, the CDR3 is TGTGCTAGTGGTTCCGCAACAGGGGGAAGGAGGTACACTGAAGCTTTCTTT. Its translation: CASGSATGGRRYTEAFF.

The chain has TRBV7-2 and TRBJ2-1; 9 nucleotides match TRBD2. The length of the CDR3 is 15 residues. Per the germline V gene, CDR1 is SGHTA and CDR2 is FQGNSA. After removal of 1 base from V and 8 bases from J, the junction contained 6 bases not matched to a gene. CDR3 in amino acids: CASSLVPLAGHEQFF. The CDR3 DNA reads as TGTGCCAGCAGCTTAGTGCCGCTAGCGGGACATGAGCAGTTCTTC.

This chain links TRBV18 with TRBJ1-5; 8 bases fit TRBD1. Germline CDR1 is KGHSH and CDR2 is LQKENI. J was trimmed by 6 bases and V by 2 bases; bases with no gene match: 3. This CDR3 is built from 14 residues. The CDR3 sequence is CASSPGQGSQPQHF. In DNA, the CDR3 is TGTGCCAGCTCACCAGGACAGGGAAGTCAGCCCCAGCATTTT.

The J gene is TRBJ1-3, the V gene TRBV28; the match to TRBD1 covers 7 bases. The ends lost 6 bases at V and 3 bases at J; junction bases unmatched: 5. CDR1 and CDR2 from the germline V gene are MDHEN and SYDVKM. CDR3 length equals 14 residues. CDR3 in DNA: TGTGCCAGCAGGACGACAGGGCGTGGAAACACCATATATTTT. Translation gives CASRTTGRGNTIYF.

The chain carries TRBV12-3 or TRBV12-4 and TRBJ1-4; D ambiguous. Trimming pared 3 bases from V and 8 bases from J, leaving 10 bases between. This CDR3 has 13 residues. CDR3 DNA: TGTGCCAGCAGTTTGCAGGTTGGGGAAAAACTGTTTTTT. It codes for CASSLQVGEKLFF.

DNA of the CDR3: TGTGCCAGCAGGACTAGCGGGAGCGATGAGCAGTTCTTC. Amino acids: CASRTSGSDEQFF. The V call is TRBV9, the J call TRBJ2-1; 12 bases align to TRBD2. CDR1 and CDR2 from the germline V gene are SGDLS and YYNGEE. This CDR3 has 13 amino acids. Trimming at V came to 5 bases and at J to 8 bases, leaving 2 bases not matched to a gene.

The rearrangement uses TRBV11-3 and TRBJ2-7; TRBD2 agrees at 15 bases. Per germline, CDR1 SGHNT and CDR2 YENEEA. The CDR3 sequence is 16 residues long. Germline trimming cut 4 bases from V and 4 bases from J; bases unmatched to any gene: 5. CDR3 region: CASSSRTSGGEYEQYF. In DNA form, the CDR3 reads TGTGCCAGCAGCTCCCGGACTAGCGGGGGGGAATACGAGCAGTACTTC.

The chain employs TRBV6-5 and TRBJ1-6, with D possibly matching TRBD1 (6 bases). The V end was cut by 2 bases, the J end by 6 bases, with 8 bases between. This CDR3 spans 14 amino acids. Germline lookup yields CDR1 MNHEY and CDR2 SVGAGI. This chain's CDR3 is CASSYEQGNSPLHF. Written as DNA, the CDR3 is TGTGCCAGCAGTTACGAACAGGGTAATTCACCCCTCCACTTT.

This clone was seen a few times. This chain uses TRBV6-5 with TRBJ2-5; 12 bases agree with TRBD2. The CDR3 runs 15 residues. Unmatched junction bases numbered 6, after V lost 8 bases and J lost 2 bases. CDR1 and CDR2 (germline): MNHEY, SVGAGI. The CDR3 DNA is TGTGCCAGCTCCGGACTAGCGGGACCACAAGAGACCCAGTACTTC. It yields the protein CASSGLAGPQETQYF.